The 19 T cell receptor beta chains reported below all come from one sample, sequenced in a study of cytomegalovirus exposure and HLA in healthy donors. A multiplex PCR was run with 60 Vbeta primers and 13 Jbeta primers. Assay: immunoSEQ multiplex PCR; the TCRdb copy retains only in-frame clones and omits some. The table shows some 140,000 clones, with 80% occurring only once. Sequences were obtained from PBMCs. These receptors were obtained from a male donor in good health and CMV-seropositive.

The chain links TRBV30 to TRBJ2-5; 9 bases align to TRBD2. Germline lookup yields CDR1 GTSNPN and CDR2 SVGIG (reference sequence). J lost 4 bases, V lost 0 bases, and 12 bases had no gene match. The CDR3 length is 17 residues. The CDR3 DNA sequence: TGTGCCTGGAGTGTACTAGGGACTAGCTTTATGGGAGAGACCCAGTACTTC. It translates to CAWSVLGTSFMGETQYF.

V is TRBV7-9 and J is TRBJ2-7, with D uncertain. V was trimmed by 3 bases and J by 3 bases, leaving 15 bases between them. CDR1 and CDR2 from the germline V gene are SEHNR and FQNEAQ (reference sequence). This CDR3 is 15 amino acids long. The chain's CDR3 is CASSLSNSVYYEQYF. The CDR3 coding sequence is TGTGCCAGCAGCTTGTCCAACTCGGTATACTACGAGCAGTACTTC.

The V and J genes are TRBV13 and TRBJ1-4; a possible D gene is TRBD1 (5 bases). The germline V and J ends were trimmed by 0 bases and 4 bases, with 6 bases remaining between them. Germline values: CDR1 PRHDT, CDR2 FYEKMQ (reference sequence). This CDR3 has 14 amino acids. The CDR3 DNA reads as TGTGCCAGCAGCTTAGGGCAGGGTAATGAAAAACTGTTTTTT. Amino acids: CASSLGQGNEKLFF.

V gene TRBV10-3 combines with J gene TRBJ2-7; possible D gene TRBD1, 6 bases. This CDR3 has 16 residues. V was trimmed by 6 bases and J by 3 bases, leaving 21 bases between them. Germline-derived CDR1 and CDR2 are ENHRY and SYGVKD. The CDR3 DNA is TGTGCCATCAGCGCGACAGGTGATCCCCGGCGCTACGAGCAGTACTTC. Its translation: CAISATGDPRRYEQYF.

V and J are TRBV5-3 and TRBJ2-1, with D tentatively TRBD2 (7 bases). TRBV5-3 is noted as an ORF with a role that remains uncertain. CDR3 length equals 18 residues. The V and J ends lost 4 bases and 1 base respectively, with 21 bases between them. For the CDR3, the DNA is TGTGCCAGAAGCCACAGTCCAGGGAGGGGGTCTTCCTACAATGAGCAGTTCTTC. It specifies CARSHSPGRGSSYNEQFF.

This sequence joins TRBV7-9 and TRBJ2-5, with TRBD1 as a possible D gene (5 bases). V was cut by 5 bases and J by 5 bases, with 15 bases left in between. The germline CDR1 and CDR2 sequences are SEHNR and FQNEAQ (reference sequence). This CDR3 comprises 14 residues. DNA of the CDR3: TGTGCCAGCAGCGCAGCCTCAGGGTGGGAGACCCAGTACTTC. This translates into CASSAASGWETQYF.

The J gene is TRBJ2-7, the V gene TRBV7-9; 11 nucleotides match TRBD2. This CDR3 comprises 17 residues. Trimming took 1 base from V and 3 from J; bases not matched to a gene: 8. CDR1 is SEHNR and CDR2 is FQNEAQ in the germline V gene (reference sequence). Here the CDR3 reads CASSLGTGTSGFYEQYF. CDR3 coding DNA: TGTGCCAGCAGCTTAGGTACCGGGACTAGCGGTTTCTACGAGCAGTACTTC.

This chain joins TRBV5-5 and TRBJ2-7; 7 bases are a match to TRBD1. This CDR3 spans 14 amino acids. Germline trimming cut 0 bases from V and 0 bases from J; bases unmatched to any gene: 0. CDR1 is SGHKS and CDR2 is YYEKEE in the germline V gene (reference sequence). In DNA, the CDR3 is TGTGCCAGCAGCTTGGGGGACAGCTCCTACGAGCAGTACTTC. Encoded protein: CASSLGDSSYEQYF.

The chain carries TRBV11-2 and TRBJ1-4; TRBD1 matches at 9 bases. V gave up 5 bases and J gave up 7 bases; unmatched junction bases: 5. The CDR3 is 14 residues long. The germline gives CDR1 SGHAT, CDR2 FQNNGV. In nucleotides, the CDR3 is TGTGCCAGCAGCATCGACAGGGGGGCTGAAAAACTGTTTTTT. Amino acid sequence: CASSIDRGAEKLFF.

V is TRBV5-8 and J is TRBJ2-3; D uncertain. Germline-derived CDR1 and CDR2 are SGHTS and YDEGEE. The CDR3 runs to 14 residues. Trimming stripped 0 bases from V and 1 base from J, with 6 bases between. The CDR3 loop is CASSLGGGTDTQYF. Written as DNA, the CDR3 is TGTGCCAGCAGCTTGGGTGGAGGCACAGATACGCAGTATTTT. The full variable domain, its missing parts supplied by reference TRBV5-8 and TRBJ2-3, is EAGVTQSPTHLIKTRGQQATLRCSPISGHTSVYWYQQALGLGLQFLLWYDEGEERNRGNFPPRFSGRQFPNYSSELNVNALELEDSALYLCASSLGGGTDTQYFGPGTRLTVL.

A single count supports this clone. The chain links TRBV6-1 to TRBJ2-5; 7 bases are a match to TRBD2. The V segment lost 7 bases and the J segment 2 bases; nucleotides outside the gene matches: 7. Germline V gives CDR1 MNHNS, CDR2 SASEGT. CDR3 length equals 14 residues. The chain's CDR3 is CASNGLAVQETQYF. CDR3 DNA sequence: TGTGCCAGCAATGGGCTAGCGGTACAAGAGACCCAGTACTTC.

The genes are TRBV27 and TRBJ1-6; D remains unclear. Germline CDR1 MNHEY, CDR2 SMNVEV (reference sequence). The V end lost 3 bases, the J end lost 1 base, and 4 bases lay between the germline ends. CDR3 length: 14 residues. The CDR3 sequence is CASSFRSYNSPLHF. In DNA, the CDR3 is TGTGCCAGCAGTTTTCGGTCCTATAATTCACCCCTCCACTTT.

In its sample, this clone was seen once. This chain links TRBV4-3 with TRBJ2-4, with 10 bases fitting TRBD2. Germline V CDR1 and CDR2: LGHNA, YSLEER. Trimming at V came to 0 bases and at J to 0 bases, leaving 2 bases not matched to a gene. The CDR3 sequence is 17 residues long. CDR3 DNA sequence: TGCGCCAGCAGCCAAGAGGGACTAGCGCGAGCCAAAAACATTCAGTACTTC. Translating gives CASSQEGLARAKNIQYF.

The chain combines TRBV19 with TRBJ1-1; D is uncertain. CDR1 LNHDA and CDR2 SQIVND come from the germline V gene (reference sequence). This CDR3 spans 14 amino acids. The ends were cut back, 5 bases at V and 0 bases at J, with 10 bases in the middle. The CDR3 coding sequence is TGTGCCAGTAGTCCTGCTGCAGTGAACACTGAAGCTTTCTTT. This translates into CASSPAAVNTEAFF.

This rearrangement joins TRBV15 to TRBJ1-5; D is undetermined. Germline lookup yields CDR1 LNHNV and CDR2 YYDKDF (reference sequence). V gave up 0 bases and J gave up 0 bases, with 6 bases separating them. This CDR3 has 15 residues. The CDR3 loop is CATSRDIYSNQPQHF. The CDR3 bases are TGTGCCACCAGCAGAGACATCTATAGCAATCAGCCCCAGCATTTT.

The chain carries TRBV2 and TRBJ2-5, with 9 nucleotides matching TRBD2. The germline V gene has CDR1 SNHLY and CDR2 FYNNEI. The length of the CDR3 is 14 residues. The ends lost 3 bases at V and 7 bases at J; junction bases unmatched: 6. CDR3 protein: CASSDPSGAGTQYF. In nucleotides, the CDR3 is TGTGCCAGCAGTGATCCTAGCGGGGCGGGGACCCAGTACTTC.

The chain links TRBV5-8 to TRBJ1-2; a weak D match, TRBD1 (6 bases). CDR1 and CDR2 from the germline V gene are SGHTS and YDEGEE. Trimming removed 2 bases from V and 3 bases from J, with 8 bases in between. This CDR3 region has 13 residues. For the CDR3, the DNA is TGTGCCAGCAGCTTAAACAGGGACTATGGCTACACCTTC. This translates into CASSLNRDYGYTF.

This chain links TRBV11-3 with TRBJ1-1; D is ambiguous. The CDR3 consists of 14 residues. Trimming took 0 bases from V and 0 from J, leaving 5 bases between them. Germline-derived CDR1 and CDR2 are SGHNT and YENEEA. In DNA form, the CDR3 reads TGTGCCAGCAGCTTAGACAGTTTGAACACTGAAGCTTTCTTT. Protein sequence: CASSLDSLNTEAFF.

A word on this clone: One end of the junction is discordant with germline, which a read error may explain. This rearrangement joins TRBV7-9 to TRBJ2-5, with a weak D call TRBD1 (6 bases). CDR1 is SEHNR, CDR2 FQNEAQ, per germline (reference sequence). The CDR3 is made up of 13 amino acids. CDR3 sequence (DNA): TGTTCCAGCAGGTCAGCAGGGGCAGAGACCCAGTACTTC. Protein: CSSRSAGAETQYF.